These 15 T cell receptor beta chains came from one sample sequenced in a study of cytomegalovirus exposure and HLA in healthy donors. 13 Jbeta primers and 60 Vbeta primers were used for the PCR. Assay used: immunoSEQ multiplex PCR; TCRdb lists only in-frame clones, some missing. The sample comprises approximately 110,000 clones, 70% to 75% of which are singletons, and around 3.9% rests with the top ten. The specimen was PBMCs. These receptors originate from a woman between 40 and 55 years old in good health and CMV-seronegative.

The rearrangement uses TRBV27 and TRBJ1-1; the D gene is possibly TRBD1 (5 bases). Germline assignment: CDR1 MNHEY and CDR2 SMNVEV (reference sequence). V was pared by 4 bases and J by 5 bases, with 17 bases between. The CDR3 runs 15 residues. The CDR3 region has the DNA TGTGCCAGCAGTTACCTGGGGCAGGGTCGGACTGAAGCTTTCTTT. As protein: CASSYLGQGRTEAFF.

This chain connects TRBV7-8 to TRBJ2-3, with TRBD2 identical over 7 bases. Germline V gene sequence: CDR1 SGHVS, CDR2 FQNEAQ. The CDR3 has 14 residues. V shed 2 bases, J shed 7 bases, and the junction held 6 bases outside the gene matches. The CDR3 sequence: CASSLRGSGHTQYF. In DNA form, the CDR3 reads TGTGCCAGCAGCTTACGCGGGAGTGGACATACGCAGTATTTT.

A single count supports this clone. This chain uses TRBV7-2 with TRBJ2-7, with 7 bases fitting TRBD2. The CDR3 is made up of 14 amino acids. The germline V gene has CDR1 SGHTA and CDR2 FQGNSA. V shed 0 bases and J 9 bases; nucleotides not matched to a gene: 8. For the CDR3, the DNA is TGTGCCAGCAGCTTAGCTAGCGGGCACCAGTGGCAGTACTTC. The encoded protein is CASSLASGHQWQYF.

The chain recombines TRBV28 with TRBJ1-2; 8 bases map to TRBD1. The CDR3 contains 14 residues. After removal of 6 bases from V and 8 bases from J, the junction contained 11 bases not matched to a gene. Germline V gene lookup returns CDR1 MDHEN and CDR2 SYDVKM. CDR3 protein: CASSLQGAYGGYTF. The CDR3 DNA reads as TGTGCCAGCAGCCTTCAGGGGGCGTACGGCGGCTACACCTTC.

This chain uses TRBV7-9 with TRBJ1-1; 7 positions match TRBD1. Germline-derived CDR1 and CDR2 are SEHNR and FQNEAQ (reference sequence). Losses at the gene ends were 5 bases for V and 2 bases for J; bases not matched to a gene: 8. The CDR3 contains 15 residues. CDR3 amino acids: CASSRTGQINTEAFF. The CDR3 region has the DNA TGTGCCAGCAGCCGCACGGGACAGATAAACACTGAAGCTTTCTTT.

The chain employs TRBV10-2 and TRBJ1-2, with TRBD1 as a possible D gene (5 bases). The CDR3 is 16 residues long. Germline V lookup: CDR1 WSHSY, CDR2 SAAADI. Trimming shortened V by 8 bases and J by 4 bases, and 23 bases separated the two germline ends. For the CDR3, the DNA is TGCGCCAGCGGAGACTCAGGCGGGGGGGTCAGCTATGGCTACACCTTC. It codes for CASGDSGGGVSYGYTF.

The chain recombines TRBV7-7 with TRBJ2-2; 13 bases align to TRBD2. The CDR3 is 15 residues long. The V gene end was trimmed by 6 bases and the J gene end by 7 bases; junction bases not matched to a gene: 5. Germline-derived CDR1 and CDR2 are SSHAT and FNYEAQ (reference sequence). The CDR3 nucleotides are TGTGCCAGCAGTCCCGGACTAGCGGGGGTCGGGGAGCTGTTTTTT. This sequence encodes CASSPGLAGVGELFF. Complete variable domain (other parts from reference TRBV7-7 and TRBJ2-2): GAGVSQSPRYKVTKRGQDVTLRCDPISSHATLYWYQQALGQGPEFLTYFNYEAQPDKSGLPSDRFSAERPEGSISTLTIQRTEQRDSAMYRCASSPGLAGVGELFFGEGSRLTVL.

The chain joins TRBV4-2 to TRBJ2-3; 16 bases are a match to TRBD2. The V segment lost 0 bases and the J segment 2 bases; nucleotides outside the gene matches: 5. The CDR3 contains 19 residues. The germline gives CDR1 LGHNA, CDR2 YNFKEQ. The CDR3 region is CASSQDPGLAGGPTDTQYF. The CDR3 nucleotides read TGTGCCAGCAGCCAAGACCCGGGACTAGCGGGGGGGCCCACAGATACGCAGTATTTT.

V is TRBV7-2 and J is TRBJ1-6; 9 bases fit TRBD1. Germline CDR1 reads SGHTA; CDR2 reads FQGNSA. The CDR3 runs to 14 residues. V lost 5 bases, J lost 8 bases, and 4 bases stayed unmatched. The CDR3 DNA sequence: TGTGCCAGCAGCCGCCGACAGGGGGATTCACCCCTCCACTTT. Amino acids: CASSRRQGDSPLHF.

A few counts support this clone. V gene TRBV13 combines with J gene TRBJ1-1; 7 positions agree with TRBD1. Germline CDR1 PRHDT, CDR2 FYEKMQ (reference sequence). The CDR3 has 13 amino acids. With 5 bases clipped from V and 10 bases from J, the junction kept 10 bases outside the gene matches. The CDR3 sequence: CASSRDSPSGAFF. CDR3 sequence (DNA): TGTGCCAGCAGCCGGGACAGCCCCAGCGGAGCTTTCTTT.

The chain is built from TRBV9 and TRBJ1-3; D uncertain. Germline-derived CDR1 and CDR2 are SGDLS and YYNGEE. The CDR3 runs to 14 residues. The V end lost 0 bases, the J end lost 3 bases, and 7 bases lay between the germline ends. The CDR3 loop reads CASSVENSGNTIYF. In DNA form, the CDR3 reads TGTGCCAGCAGCGTAGAGAACAGTGGAAACACCATATATTTT.

This rearrangement joins TRBV30 to TRBJ2-7; 7 nucleotides line up with TRBD2. Germline trimming cut 6 bases from V and 3 bases from J; bases unmatched to any gene: 5. The CDR3 has 12 amino acids. Germline V CDR1 and CDR2: GTSNPN, SVGIG (reference sequence). The CDR3 bases are TGTGCCTGTACCGGGACTAACTACGAGCAGTACTTC. Translation gives CACTGTNYEQYF.

The chain employs TRBV6-4 and TRBJ2-1, with TRBD2 matching over 9 bases. The CDR3 is made up of 14 amino acids. CDR1 is MRHNA and CDR2 is SNTAGT in the germline V gene. V shed 5 bases, J shed 8 bases, and the junction held 7 bases outside the gene matches. The CDR3 loop is CASSYSGGGDEQFF. The CDR3 nucleotides are TGTGCCAGCAGTTATAGCGGGGGAGGGGATGAGCAGTTCTTC.

The J gene is TRBJ1-2, the V gene TRBV29-1, with 9 bases that match TRBD1. The CDR3 runs 13 residues. CDR1 and CDR2 (germline): SQVTM, ANQGSEA. J gave up 3 bases and V 6 bases, and 5 bases lay outside the gene matches. The CDR3 reads CSVGTGTDYGYTF. In DNA form, the CDR3 reads TGCAGCGTCGGGACAGGGACCGACTATGGCTACACCTTC. The entire variable domain, with the rest obtained from reference TRBV29-1 and TRBJ1-2, is as follows: SAVISQKPSRDICQRGTSLTIQCQVDSQVTMMFWYRQQPGQSLTLIATANQGSEATYESGFVIDKFPISRPNLTFSTLTVSNMSPEDSSIYLCSVGTGTDYGYTFGSGTRLTVV.

J is TRBJ1-1 and V is TRBV11-2; maybe TRBD1 (5 bases). The V gene's germline CDR1 is SGHAT and CDR2 FQNNGV. CDR3 size: 13 residues. Trimming stripped 5 bases from V and 7 bases from J, with 14 bases between. The CDR3: CASSILQELEAFF. The CDR3 DNA reads as TGTGCCAGCAGCATTCTACAGGAGCTTGAAGCTTTCTTT.